This T cell receptor beta chain emerged from a study of OX40 agonist ivuxolimab in advanced cancers. The overall study: Ivuxolimab, an antibody acting as an agonist of OX40 (CD134), was used to treat patients. Under the entry rules, prior anti-PD-1, anti-PD-L1 or anti-CTLA-4 therapy was allowed, and approximately 40% had some. Partial response was recorded in three patients: one hepatocellular carcinoma and two cutaneous melanoma cases.

Unmatched junction bases numbered 8, after V lost 7 bases and J lost 4 bases. Per the germline V gene, CDR1 is SGHRS and CDR2 is YFSETQ. The CDR3 sequence is 14 residues long. Overall study results and limits: With doses of 0.1-3.0 mg/kg, partial responders showed among the lowest clonal expansion.

Regarding this clone: Its antigen is undetermined.

Profiled with immunoSEQ multiplex PCR; TCRdb holds only in-frame clones, not every one. Counted here are more than 80,000 clones, 85% to 90% occurring once; the ten biggest clones make up over 1.5%. The material was CD4+ or CD8+ T cells sorted from blood, obtained in a trial of the OX40 agonist ivuxolimab. The source of this sequence is an adult with an advanced solid tumor such as melanoma, head and neck, liver or kidney cancer. V usage is TRBV5-1 and J usage is TRBJ1-2, with 9 positions matching TRBD1. The CDR3 here is CASGSTGGGYGYTF. DNA of the CDR3: TGCGCCAGCGGATCGACAGGGGGAGGCTATGGCTACACCTTC.